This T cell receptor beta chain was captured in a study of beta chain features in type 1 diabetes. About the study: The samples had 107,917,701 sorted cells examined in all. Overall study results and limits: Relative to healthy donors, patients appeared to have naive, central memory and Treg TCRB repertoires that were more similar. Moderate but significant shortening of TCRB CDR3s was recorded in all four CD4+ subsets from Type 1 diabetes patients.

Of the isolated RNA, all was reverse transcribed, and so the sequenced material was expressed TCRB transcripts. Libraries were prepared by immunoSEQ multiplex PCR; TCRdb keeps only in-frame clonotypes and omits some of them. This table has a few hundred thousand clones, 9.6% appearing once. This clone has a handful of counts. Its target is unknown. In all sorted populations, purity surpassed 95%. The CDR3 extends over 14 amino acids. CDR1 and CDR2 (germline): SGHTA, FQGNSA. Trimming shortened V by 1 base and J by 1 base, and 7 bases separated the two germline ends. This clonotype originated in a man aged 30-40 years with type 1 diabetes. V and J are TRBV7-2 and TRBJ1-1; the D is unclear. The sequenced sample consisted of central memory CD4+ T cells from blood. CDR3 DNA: TGTGCCAGCAGCTTAGAGGGTGGGAACACTGAAGCTTTCTTT. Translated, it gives CASSLEGGNTEAFF. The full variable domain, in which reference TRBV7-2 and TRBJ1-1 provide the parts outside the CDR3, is GAGVSQSPSNKVTEKGKDVELRCDPISGHTALYWYRQSLGQGLEFLIYFQGNSAPDKSGLPSDRFSAERTGGSVSTLTIQRTQQEDSAVYLCASSLEGGNTEAFFGQGTRLTVV.